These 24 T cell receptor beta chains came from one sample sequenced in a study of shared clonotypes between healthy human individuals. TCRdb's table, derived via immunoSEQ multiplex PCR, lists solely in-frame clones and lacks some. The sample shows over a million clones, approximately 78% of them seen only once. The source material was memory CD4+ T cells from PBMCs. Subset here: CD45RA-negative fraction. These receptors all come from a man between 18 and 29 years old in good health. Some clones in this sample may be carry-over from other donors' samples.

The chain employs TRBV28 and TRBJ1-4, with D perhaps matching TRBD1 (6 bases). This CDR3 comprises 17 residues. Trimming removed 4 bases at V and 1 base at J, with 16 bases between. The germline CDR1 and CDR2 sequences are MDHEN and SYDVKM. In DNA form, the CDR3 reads TGTGCCAGCAGTTCGGTGCTGGGGGCACGAACTAATGAAAAACTGTTTTTT. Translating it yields CASSSVLGARTNEKLFF. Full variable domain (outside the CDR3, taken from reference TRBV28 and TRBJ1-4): DVKVTQSSRYLVKRTGEKVFLECVQDMDHENMFWYRQDPGLGLRLIYFSYDVKMKEKGDIPEGYSVSREKKERFSLILESASTNQTSMYLCASSSVLGARTNEKLFFGSGTQLSVL.

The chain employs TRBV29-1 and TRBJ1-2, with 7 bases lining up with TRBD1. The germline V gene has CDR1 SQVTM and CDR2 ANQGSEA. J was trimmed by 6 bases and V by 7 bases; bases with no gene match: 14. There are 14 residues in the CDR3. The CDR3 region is CSALITPGGNGYTF. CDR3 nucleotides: TGCAGCGCCCTGATCACTCCAGGGGGGAATGGCTACACCTTC.

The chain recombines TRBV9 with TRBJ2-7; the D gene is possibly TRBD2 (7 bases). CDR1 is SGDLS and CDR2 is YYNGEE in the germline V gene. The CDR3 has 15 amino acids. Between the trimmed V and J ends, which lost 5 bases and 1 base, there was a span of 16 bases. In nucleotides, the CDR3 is TGTGCCAGCAGTGATGGGGGGGCCCGTTCCTACGAGCAGTACTTC. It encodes CASSDGGARSYEQYF. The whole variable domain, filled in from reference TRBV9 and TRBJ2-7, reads DSGVTQTPKHLITATGQRVTLRCSPRSGDLSVYWYQQSLDQGLQFLIQYYNGEERAKGNILERFSAQQFPDLHSELNLSSLELGDSALYFCASSDGGARSYEQYFGPGTRLTVT.

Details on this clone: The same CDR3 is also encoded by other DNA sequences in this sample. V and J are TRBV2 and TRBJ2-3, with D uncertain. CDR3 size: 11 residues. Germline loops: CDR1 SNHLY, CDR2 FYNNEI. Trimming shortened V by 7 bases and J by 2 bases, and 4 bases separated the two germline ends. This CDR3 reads CASTYTDTQYF. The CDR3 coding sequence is TGTGCCAGCACTTACACAGATACGCAGTATTTT.

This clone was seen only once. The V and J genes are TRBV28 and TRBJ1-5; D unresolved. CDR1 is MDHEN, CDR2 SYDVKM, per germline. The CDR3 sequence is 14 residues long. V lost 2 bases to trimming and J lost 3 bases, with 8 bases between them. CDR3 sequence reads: CASSLRRDNQPQHF. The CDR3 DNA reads TGTGCCAGCAGTTTACGACGGGACAATCAGCCCCAGCATTTT.

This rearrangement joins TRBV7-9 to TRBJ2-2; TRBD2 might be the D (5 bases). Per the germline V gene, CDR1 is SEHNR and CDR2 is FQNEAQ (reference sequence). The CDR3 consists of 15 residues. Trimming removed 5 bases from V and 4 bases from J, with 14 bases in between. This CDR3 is CASSVGSRGTGELFF. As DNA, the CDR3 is TGTGCCAGCAGCGTGGGGAGTCGGGGCACCGGGGAGCTGTTTTTT.

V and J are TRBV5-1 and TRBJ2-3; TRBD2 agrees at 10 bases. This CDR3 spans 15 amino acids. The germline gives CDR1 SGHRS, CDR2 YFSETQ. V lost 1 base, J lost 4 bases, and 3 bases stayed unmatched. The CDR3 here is CASSLQREGSDTQYF. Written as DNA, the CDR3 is TGCGCCAGCAGCTTGCAGCGGGAGGGGTCAGATACGCAGTATTTT. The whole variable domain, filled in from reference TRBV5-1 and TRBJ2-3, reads KAGVTQTPRYLIKTRGQQVTLSCSPISGHRSVSWYQQTPGQGLQFLFEYFSETQRNKGNFPGRFSGRQFSNSRSEMNVSTLELGDSALYLCASSLQREGSDTQYFGPGTRLTVL.

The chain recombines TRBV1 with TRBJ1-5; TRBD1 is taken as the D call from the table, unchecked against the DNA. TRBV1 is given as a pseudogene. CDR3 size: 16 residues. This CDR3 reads CTSRKSDNQGIQPQHF. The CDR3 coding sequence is TGCACCAGCAGAAAGTCAGACAACCAGGGCATTCAGCCCCAGCATTTT.

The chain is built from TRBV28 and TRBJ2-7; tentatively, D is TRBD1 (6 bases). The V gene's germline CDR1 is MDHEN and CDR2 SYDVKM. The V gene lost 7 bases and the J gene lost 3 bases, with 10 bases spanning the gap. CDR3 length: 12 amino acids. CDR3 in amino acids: CASTSGDYEQYF. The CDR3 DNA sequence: TGTGCCAGCACGTCAGGGGACTACGAGCAGTACTTC.

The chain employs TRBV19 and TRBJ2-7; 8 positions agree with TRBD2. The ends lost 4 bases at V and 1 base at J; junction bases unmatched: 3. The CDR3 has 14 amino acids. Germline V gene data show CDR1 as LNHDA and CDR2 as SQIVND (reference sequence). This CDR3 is CASSTVAGSYEQYF. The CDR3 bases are TGTGCCAGTAGTACCGTAGCGGGGTCCTACGAGCAGTACTTC.

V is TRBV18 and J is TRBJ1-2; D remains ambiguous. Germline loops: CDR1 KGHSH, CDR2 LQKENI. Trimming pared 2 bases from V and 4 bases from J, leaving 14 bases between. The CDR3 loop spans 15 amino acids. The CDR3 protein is CASSPTRQMIYGYTF. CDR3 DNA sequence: TGTGCCAGCTCACCAACGAGGCAGATGATCTATGGCTACACCTTC.

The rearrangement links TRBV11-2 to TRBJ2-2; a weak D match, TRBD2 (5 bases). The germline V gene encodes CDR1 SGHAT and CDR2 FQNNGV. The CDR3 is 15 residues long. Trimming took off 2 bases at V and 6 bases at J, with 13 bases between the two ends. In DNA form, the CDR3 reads TGTGCCAGCAGCTTATTGGTACTAGGCGCCGGGGAGCTGTTTTTT. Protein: CASSLLVLGAGELFF.

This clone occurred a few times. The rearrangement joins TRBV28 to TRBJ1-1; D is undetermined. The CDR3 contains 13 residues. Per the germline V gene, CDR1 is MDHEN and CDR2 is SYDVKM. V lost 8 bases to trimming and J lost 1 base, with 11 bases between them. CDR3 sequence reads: CASGNIRNTEAFF. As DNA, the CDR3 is TGTGCCAGCGGTAATATCAGGAACACTGAAGCTTTCTTT.

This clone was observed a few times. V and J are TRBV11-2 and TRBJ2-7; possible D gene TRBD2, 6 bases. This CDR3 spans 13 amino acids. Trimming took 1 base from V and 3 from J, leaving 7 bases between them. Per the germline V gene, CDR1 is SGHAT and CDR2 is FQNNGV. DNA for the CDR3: TGTGCCAGCAGCTTAGTGGACTACTACGAGCAGTACTTC. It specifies CASSLVDYYEQYF.

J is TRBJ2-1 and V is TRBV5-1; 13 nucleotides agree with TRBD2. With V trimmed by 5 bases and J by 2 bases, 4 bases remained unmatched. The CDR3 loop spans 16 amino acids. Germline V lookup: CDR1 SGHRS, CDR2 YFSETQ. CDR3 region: CASSYGLAGAYNEQFF. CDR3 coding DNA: TGCGCCAGCAGTTATGGACTAGCGGGGGCCTACAATGAGCAGTTCTTC.

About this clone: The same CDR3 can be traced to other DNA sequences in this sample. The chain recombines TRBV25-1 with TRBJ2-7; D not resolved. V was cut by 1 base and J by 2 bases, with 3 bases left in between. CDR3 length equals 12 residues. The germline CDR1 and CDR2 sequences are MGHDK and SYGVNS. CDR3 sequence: CASSESTYEQYF. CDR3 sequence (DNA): TGTGCCAGCAGTGAATCGACCTACGAGCAGTACTTC.

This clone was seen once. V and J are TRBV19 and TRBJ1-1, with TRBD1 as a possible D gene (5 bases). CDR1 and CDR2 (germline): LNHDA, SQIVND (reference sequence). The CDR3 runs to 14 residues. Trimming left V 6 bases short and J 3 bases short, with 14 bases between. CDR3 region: CASRHSGGYTEAFF. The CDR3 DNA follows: TGTGCCAGTAGGCACTCGGGGGGATACACTGAAGCTTTCTTT. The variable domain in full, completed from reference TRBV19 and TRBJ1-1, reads DGGITQSPKYLFRKEGQNVTLSCEQNLNHDAMYWYRQDPGQGLRLIYYSQIVNDFQKGDIAEGYSVSREKKESFPLTVTSAQKNPTAFYLCASRHSGGYTEAFFGQGTRLTVV.

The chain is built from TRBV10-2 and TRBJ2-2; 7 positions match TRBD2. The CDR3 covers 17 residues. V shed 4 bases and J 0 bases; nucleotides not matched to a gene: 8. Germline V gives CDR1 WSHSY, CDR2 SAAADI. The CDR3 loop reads CASSVAGDVANTGELFF. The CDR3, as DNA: TGCGCCAGCAGTGTGGCGGGGGACGTTGCGAACACCGGGGAGCTGTTTTTT.

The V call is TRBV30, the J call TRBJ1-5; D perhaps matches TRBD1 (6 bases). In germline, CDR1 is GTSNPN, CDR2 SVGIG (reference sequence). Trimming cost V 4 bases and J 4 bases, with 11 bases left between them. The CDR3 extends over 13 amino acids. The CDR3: CAWTEGGNQPQHF. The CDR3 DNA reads TGTGCCTGGACAGAGGGGGGAAATCAGCCCCAGCATTTT. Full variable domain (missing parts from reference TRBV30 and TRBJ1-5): SQTIHQWPATLVQPVGSPLSLECTVEGTSNPNLYWYRQAAGRGLQLLFYSVGIGQISSEVPQNLSASRPQDRQFILSSKKLLLSDSGFYLCAWTEGGNQPQHFGDGTRLSIL.

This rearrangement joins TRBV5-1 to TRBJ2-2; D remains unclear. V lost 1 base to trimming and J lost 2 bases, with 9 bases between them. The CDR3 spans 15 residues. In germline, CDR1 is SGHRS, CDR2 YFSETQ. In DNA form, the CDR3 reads TGCGCCAGCAGCTTGCGGCAGGATAACACCGGGGAGCTGTTTTTT. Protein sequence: CASSLRQDNTGELFF.

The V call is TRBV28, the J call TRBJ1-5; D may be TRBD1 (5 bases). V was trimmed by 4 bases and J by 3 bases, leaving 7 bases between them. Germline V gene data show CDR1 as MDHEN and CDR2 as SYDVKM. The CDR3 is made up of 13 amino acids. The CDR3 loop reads CASSSGNNQPQHF. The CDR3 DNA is TGTGCCAGCAGTTCAGGGAACAATCAGCCCCAGCATTTT.

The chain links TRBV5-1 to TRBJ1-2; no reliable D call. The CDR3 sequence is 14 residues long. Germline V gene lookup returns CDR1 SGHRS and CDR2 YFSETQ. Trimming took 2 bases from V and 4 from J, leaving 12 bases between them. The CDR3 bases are TGCGCCAGCAGCTTCGACACCGGCGGCTATGGCTACACCTTC. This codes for CASSFDTGGYGYTF.

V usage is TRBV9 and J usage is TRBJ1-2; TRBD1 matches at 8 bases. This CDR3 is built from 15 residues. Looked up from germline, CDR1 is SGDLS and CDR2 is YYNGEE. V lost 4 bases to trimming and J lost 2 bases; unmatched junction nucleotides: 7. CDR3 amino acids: CASSPRRQGNYGYTF. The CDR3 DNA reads TGTGCCAGCAGCCCCCGGCGACAGGGGAACTATGGCTACACCTTC.

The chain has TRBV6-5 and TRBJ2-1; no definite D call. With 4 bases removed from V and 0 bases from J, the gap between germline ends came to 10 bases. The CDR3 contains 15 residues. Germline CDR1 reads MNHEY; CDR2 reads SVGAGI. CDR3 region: CASSFAVNSYNEQFF. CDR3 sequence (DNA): TGTGCCAGCAGTTTCGCAGTCAACTCCTACAATGAGCAGTTCTTC.